This T cell receptor (beta chain) appears in the sequencing data of a study of metastatic and nonmetastatic thyroid tumors. TCRdb redid the clone calls on the PCR reads using MiXCR. The data hold 34,000 or so clones, with about 18% observed a single time. After removal of 9 bases from V and 4 bases from J, the junction contained 10 bases not matched to a gene. Germline CDR1 reads SGDLS; CDR2 reads YYNGEE. The CDR3 runs to 14 residues. None of the patients had undergone any treatment ahead of thyroid surgery. The chain carries TRBV9 and TRBJ2-7, with 10 bases matching TRBD1. The receptor was isolated from a female donor with papillary thyroid cancer or a benign thyroid nodule (not recorded which). Some clones in this sample may be carry-over from other donors' samples. The sequenced material came from blood. The CDR3 loop reads CAIIVAGQGYEQYF. CDR3 in DNA: TGTGCCATCATCGTAGCGGGACAGGGGTACGAGCAGTACTTC. Drawing the rest from reference TRBV9 and TRBJ2-7, the complete variable domain is DSGVTQTPKHLITATGQRVTLRCSPRSGDLSVYWYQQSLDQGLQFLIQYYNGEERAKGNILERFSAQQFPDLHSELNLSSLELGDSALYFCAIIVAGQGYEQYFGPGTRLTVT.